The 12 T cell receptor beta chains below were found in one sample sequenced in a study of human T cells and chemical hapten exposure. As to time point: patch test 2, 6 weeks after DPC sensitization. Regarding treatment: therapeutic diphenylcyclopropenone sensitization with weekly scalp DPC. TCRdb recomputed calls from the RACE reads with MiXCR, one row per CDR3 protein. The table has 100,000 or so distinct CDR3 sequences, about 9% seen once. The starting material was whole blood, obtained in connection with sensitization to the hapten diphenylcyclopropenone (DPC). The origin of the receptors is a woman in her forties with alopecia areata. Some clones in this sample may be carry-over from other donors' samples.

In this sample, this clonotype turned up a few times. J is TRBJ1-1 and V is TRBV6-2 or TRBV6-3; TRBD1 matches at 10 bases. V lost 6 bases, J lost 5 bases, and 9 bases stayed unmatched. The CDR3 extends over 15 amino acids. Germline V gene data show CDR1 as MNHEY and CDR2 as SVGEGT. CDR3 coding DNA: TGTGCCAGCAGCTGGCCGGGACAGGGGTTAACTGAAGCTTTCTTT. This gives the protein CASSWPGQGLTEAFF.

This clonotype was detected many times. The V and J genes are TRBV19 and TRBJ2-3, with D possibly being TRBD2 (6 bases). CDR1 is LNHDA, CDR2 SQIVND, per germline (reference sequence). The CDR3 length is 16 residues. V was clipped by 3 bases and J by 2 bases, with 15 bases between them. CDR3 coding DNA: TGTGCCAGTAGTATTTTCGAACTAGCTCCCACAGATACGCAGTATTTT. Residues: CASSIFELAPTDTQYF.

This clonotype was counted ten times or more. This sequence joins TRBV20-1 and TRBJ2-7, with D possibly TRBD1 on 6 matching bases. Trimming removed 1 base at V and 4 bases at J, with 14 bases between. CDR1 is DFQATT and CDR2 is SNEGSKA in the germline V gene (reference sequence). CDR3 length: 14 amino acids. The chain's CDR3 is CSARAGTQSYEQYF. The CDR3 nucleotides read TGCAGTGCTAGAGCCGGGACACAGAGTTACGAGCAGTACTTC.

The table lists this clonotype with many counts. The chain recombines TRBV30 with TRBJ2-1; TRBD2 is a possible D gene (6 bases). The V gene's germline CDR1 is GTSNPN and CDR2 SVGIG (reference sequence). The CDR3 runs to 15 residues. Trimming stripped 2 bases from V and 3 bases from J, with 14 bases between. As DNA, the CDR3 is TGTGCCTGGAGTCCGGGGCGGGAAGGCTACAATGAGCAGTTCTTC. Encoded protein: CAWSPGREGYNEQFF.

This clonotype was recorded many times. V and J are TRBV29-1 and TRBJ2-1; the D gene could be TRBD1 or TRBD2 (6 bases each). From germline, CDR1 is SQVTM and CDR2 ANQGSEA. The CDR3 runs to 12 residues. The V end lost 4 bases, the J end lost 9 bases, and 13 bases lay between the germline ends. CDR3 sequence reads: CSVGWGAPEQFF. The CDR3, as DNA: TGCAGCGTTGGTTGGGGGGCGCCTGAGCAGTTCTTC.

This clonotype showed up many times. This rearrangement joins TRBV7-9 to TRBJ1-1; D remains unclear. The germline V gene encodes CDR1 SEHNR and CDR2 FQNEAQ (reference sequence). Deletions cut 5 bases from V and 7 bases from J, with 11 bases between. The CDR3 has 12 amino acids. CDR3 in amino acids: CASSVDAFEAFF. The CDR3 DNA reads TGTGCCAGCAGCGTGGACGCTTTTGAAGCTTTCTTT.

Ten or more counts support this clonotype. The junction does not match germline at one end; this may be a read error. The chain recombines TRBV11-2 with TRBJ2-1; D unclear. CDR1 is SGHAT and CDR2 is FQNNGV in the germline V gene. The CDR3 is 12 residues long. CDR3 sequence: CVSSLDLNEQFF. The CDR3 DNA follows: TGTGTCAGCAGCTTAGATCTTAATGAGCAGTTCTTC.

This chain connects TRBV2 to TRBJ1-5; D is possibly TRBD1 (6 bases). The CDR3 runs 16 residues. Germline V gene data show CDR1 as SNHLY and CDR2 as FYNNEI. Deletions cut 2 bases from V and 1 base from J, with 12 bases between. The CDR3 nucleotides read TGTGCCAGCAGTGAAAGTACAGGGTTGAGCAATCAGCCCCAGCATTTT. The encoded protein is CASSESTGLSNQPQHF.

This clonotype came up a few times. This chain uses TRBV28 with TRBJ2-2, with 7 bases lining up with TRBD2. The germline CDR1 and CDR2 sequences are MDHEN and SYDVKM. Trimming removed 4 bases from V and 3 bases from J; junction bases left unmatched: 11. This CDR3 is 17 amino acids long. The CDR3 is CASSSLRRERYTGELFF. The CDR3 nucleotides read TGTGCCAGCAGTTCTTTAAGGCGGGAGAGGTACACCGGGGAGCTGTTTTTT.

This rearrangement joins TRBV20-1 to TRBJ2-1; D is uncertain. The V end was cut by 3 bases, the J end by 4 bases, with 7 bases between. CDR3 length: 12 amino acids. Germline assignment: CDR1 DFQATT and CDR2 SNEGSKA (reference sequence). CDR3 DNA: TGCAGTGCTAGGCCCCGGTACAATGAGCAGTTCTTC. Translation gives CSARPRYNEQFF.

This clonotype has a count of ten or more. The chain is built from TRBV14 and TRBJ1-6, with TRBD1 matching 7 bases. The CDR3 consists of 12 residues. The germline V gene encodes CDR1 SGHDN and CDR2 FVKESK. After removal of 6 bases from V and 9 bases from J, the junction contained 2 bases not matched to a gene. Here the CDR3 reads CASSQGGSPLHF. Written as DNA, the CDR3 is TGTGCCAGCAGTCAGGGGGGTTCACCCCTCCACTTT.

In its sample, this clonotype was seen a few times. The CDR3: CASRATQGGISNQPQHF. CDR3 sequence (DNA): TGTGCCAGCAGAGCGACACAGGGAGGTATTAGCAATCAGCCCCAGCATTTT. V usage is TRBV6-1 and J usage is TRBJ1-5; D may be TRBD1 (6 bases). Germline V gives CDR1 MNHNS, CDR2 SASEGT. The CDR3 spans 17 residues. The V gene lost 6 bases and the J gene lost 0 bases, with 18 bases spanning the gap.